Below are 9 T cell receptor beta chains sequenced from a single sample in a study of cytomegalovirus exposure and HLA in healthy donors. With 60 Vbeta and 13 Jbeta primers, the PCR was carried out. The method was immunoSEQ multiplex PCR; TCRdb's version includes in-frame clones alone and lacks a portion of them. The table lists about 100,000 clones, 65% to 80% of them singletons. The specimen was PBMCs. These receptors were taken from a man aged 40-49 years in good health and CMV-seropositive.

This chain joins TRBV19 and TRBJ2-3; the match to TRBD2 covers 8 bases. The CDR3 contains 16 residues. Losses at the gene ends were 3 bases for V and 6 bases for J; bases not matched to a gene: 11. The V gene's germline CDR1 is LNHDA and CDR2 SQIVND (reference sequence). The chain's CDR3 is CASSIDMAGGSDTQYF. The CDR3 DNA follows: TGTGCCAGTAGTATCGACATGGCGGGGGGTTCGGATACGCAGTATTTT.

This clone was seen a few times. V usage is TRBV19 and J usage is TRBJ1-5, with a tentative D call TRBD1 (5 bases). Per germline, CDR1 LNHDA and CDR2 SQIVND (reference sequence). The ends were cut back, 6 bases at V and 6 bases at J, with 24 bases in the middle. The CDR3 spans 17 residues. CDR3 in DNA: TGTGCCAGTAGAATGGGTCTACAGGTCCGGGTCGGTCAGCCCCAGCATTTT. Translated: CASRMGLQVRVGQPQHF.

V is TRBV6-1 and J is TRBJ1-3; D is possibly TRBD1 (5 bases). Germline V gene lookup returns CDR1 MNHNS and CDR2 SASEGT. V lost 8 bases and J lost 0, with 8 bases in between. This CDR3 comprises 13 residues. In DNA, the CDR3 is TGTGCCAGCGGGGGGGACTCTGGAAACACCATATATTTT. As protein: CASGGDSGNTIYF.

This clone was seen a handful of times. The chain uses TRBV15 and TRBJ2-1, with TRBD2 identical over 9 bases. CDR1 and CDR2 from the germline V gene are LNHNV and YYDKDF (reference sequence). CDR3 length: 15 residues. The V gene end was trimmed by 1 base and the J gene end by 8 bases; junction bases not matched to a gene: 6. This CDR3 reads CATSRGGGGAYEQFF. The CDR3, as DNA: TGTGCCACCAGCAGAGGGGGCGGGGGGGCGTATGAGCAGTTCTTC.

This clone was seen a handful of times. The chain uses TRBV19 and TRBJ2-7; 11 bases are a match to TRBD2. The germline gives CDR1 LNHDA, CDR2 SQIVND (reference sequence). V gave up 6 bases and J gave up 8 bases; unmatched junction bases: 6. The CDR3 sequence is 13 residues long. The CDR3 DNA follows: TGTGCCAGTAGCACTAGCGGGGGAGCCCAGCAGTACTTC. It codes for CASSTSGGAQQYF.

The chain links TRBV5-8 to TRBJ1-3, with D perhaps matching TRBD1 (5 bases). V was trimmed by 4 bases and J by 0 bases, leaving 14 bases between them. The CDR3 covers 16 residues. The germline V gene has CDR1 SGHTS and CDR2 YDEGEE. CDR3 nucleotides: TGTGCCAGCAGCGCTCGATCAAGGGGCTCTGGAAACACCATATATTTT. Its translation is CASSARSRGSGNTIYF.

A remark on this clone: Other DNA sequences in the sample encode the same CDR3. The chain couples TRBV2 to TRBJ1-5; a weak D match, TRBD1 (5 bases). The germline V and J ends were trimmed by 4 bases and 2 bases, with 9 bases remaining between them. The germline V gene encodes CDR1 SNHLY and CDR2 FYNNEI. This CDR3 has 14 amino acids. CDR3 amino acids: CASSGQGGNQPQHF. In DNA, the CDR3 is TGTGCCAGCAGTGGGCAAGGGGGCAATCAGCCCCAGCATTTT. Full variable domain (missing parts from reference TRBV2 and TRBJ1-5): EPEVTQTPSHQVTQMGQEVILRCVPISNHLYFYWYRQILGQKVEFLVSFYNNEISEKSEIFDDQFSVERPDGSNFTLKIRSTKLEDSAMYFCASSGQGGNQPQHFGDGTRLSIL.

CDR3 sequence reads: CASSQGGGREGGYTF. The CDR3 DNA follows: TGTGCCAGCAGCCAAGGCGGGGGGCGGGAGGGTGGCTACACCTTC. The V call is TRBV4-2, the J call TRBJ1-2; the D gene is possibly TRBD1 (6 bases). The CDR3 has 15 amino acids. The germline V gene encodes CDR1 LGHNA and CDR2 YNFKEQ. The V and J ends lost 1 base and 7 bases respectively, with 16 bases between them.

The CDR3 region has the DNA TGTGCCAGCAGCAAAGCGCTGGCGCGAGGCGAGCAGTACTTC. Protein product: CASSKALARGEQYF. The chain is built from TRBV21-1 and TRBJ2-7; TRBD2, the D gene given by the table, was not confirmed from the DNA. TRBV21-1 is marked as a pseudogene. The CDR3 spans 14 residues.